These 2 T cell receptor beta chains were sequenced from one sample in a study of CD8 T cells in ankylosing spondylitis. TCRdb fed the 5' RACE reads into MiXCR, producing one record per CDR3 protein. In the table there are 350,000 or so distinct CDR3 sequences, approximately 8.2% of which are singletons. The study, taken as a whole, reports: A TCR beta motif of under ten highly homologous variants seemed to mark ankylosing spondylitis blood.

Which antigens these TCRs recognize remains unknown. The specimen was blood, either unsorted or a sorted T cell fraction (not recorded which). The receptors were sampled from a male donor with ankylosing spondylitis.

This clonotype was counted between two and nine times. The chain carries TRBV7-2 and TRBJ1-3, with D unclear. Germline CDR1 is SGHTA and CDR2 is FQGNSA. Trimming left V 1 base short and J 0 bases short, with 16 bases between. The CDR3 consists of 18 residues. CDR3 sequence (DNA): TGTGCCAGCAGCTTAGGGCCGCTCTCGCGTGGCTCTGGAAACACCATATATTTT. It specifies CASSLGPLSRGSGNTIYF.

This clonotype was detected many times. The chain couples TRBV5-1 to TRBJ2-1, with D perhaps matching TRBD2 (5 bases). CDR3 length: 15 amino acids. The germline gives CDR1 SGHRS, CDR2 YFSETQ. V was shortened by 0 bases and J by 0 bases, with 7 bases between the two germline ends. CDR3 in amino acids: CASSLATSSYNEQFF. The CDR3 region has the DNA TGCGCCAGCAGCTTGGCTACTAGCTCCTACAATGAGCAGTTCTTC. Full variable domain (outside the CDR3, taken from reference TRBV5-1 and TRBJ2-1): KAGVTQTPRYLIKTRGQQVTLSCSPISGHRSVSWYQQTPGQGLQFLFEYFSETQRNKGNFPGRFSGRQFSNSRSEMNVSTLELGDSALYLCASSLATSSYNEQFFGPGTRLTVL.